The clone carrying this TCR beta chain was observed a handful of times. Its antigen is unidentified. Researchers prepared the TCRbeta library using unique molecular identifiers, the study reports. MiXCR was run by TCRdb on the PCR reads, yielding one entry per CDR3 protein. The table records fewer than 550,000 distinct CDR3 sequences, 9.5% to 12% of them present only once. From germline, CDR1 is MDHEN and CDR2 SYDVKM. The CDR3 runs to 14 residues. Trimming left V 6 bases short and J 0 bases short, with 9 bases between. This entry is derived from a study of T-cell reconstitution after alpha-beta-depleted transplantation in children. Whole-study findings and limits: A year post-transplant, T-cell counts and diversity derived mostly from newly produced T cells. Reported findings indicate that, about two months after transplant, alpha-beta T cells came from several hundred expanded clones, which were derived from non-depleted graft cells. Surviving recipient T cells and thymic progenitors produced the high day-60 TCRbeta diversity seen in some patients.

The chain is built from TRBV28 and TRBJ1-3; TRBD1 might be the D (5 bases). The TCR originated in a female patient younger than 10 who had a stem cell transplant for aplastic anemia, so the T cells may come from the graft donor. The sequencing used PBMCs, mostly from graft donor cells, collected 180 days after TCRalphabeta/CD19-depleted stem cell transplant. This CDR3 is CASRRDLSGNTIYF. In DNA form, the CDR3 reads TGTGCCAGCAGGCGGGACCTCTCTGGAAACACCATATATTTT. Complete variable domain (other parts from reference TRBV28 and TRBJ1-3): DVKVTQSSRYLVKRTGEKVFLECVQDMDHENMFWYRQDPGLGLRLIYFSYDVKMKEKGDIPEGYSVSREKKERFSLILESASTNQTSMYLCASRRDLSGNTIYFGEGSWLTVV.